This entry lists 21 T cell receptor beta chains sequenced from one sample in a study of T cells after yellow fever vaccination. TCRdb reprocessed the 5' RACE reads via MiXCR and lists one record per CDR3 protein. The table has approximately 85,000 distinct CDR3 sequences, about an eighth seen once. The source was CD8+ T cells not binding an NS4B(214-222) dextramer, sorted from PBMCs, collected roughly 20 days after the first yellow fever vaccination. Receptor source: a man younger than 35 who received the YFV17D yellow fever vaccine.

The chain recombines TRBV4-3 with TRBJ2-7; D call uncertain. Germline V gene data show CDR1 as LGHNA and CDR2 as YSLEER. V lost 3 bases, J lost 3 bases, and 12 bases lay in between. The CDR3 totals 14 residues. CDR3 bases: TGCGCCAGCAGCCAGGACGGCTTGGGCTACGAGCAGTACTTC. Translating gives CASSQDGLGYEQYF.

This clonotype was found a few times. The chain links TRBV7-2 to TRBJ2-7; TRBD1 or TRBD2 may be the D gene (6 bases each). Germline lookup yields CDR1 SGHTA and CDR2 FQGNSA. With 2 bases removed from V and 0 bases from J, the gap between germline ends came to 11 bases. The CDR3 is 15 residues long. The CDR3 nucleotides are TGTGCCAGCAGCTTACGGGGGCAGGTCTCCTACGAGCAGTACTTC. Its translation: CASSLRGQVSYEQYF.

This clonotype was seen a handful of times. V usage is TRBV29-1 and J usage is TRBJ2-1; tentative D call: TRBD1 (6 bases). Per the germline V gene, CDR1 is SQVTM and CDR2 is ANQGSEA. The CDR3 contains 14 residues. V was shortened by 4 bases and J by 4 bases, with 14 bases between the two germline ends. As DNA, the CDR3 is TGCAGCGTTGGAAGGGAAGACAGGTACAATGAGCAGTTCTTC. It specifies CSVGREDRYNEQFF.

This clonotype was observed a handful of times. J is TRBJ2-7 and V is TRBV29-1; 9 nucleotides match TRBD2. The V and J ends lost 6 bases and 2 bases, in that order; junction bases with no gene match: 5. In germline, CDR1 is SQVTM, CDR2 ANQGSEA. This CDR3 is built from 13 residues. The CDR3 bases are TGCAGCGTCCGACTAGCGGAGACCTACGAGCAGTACTTC. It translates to CSVRLAETYEQYF.

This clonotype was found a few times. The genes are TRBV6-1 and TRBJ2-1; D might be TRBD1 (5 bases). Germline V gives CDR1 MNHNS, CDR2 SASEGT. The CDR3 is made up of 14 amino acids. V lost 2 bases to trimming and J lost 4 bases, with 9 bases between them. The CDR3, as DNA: TGTGCCAGCAGTGAAACAGGCGAATACAATGAGCAGTTCTTC. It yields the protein CASSETGEYNEQFF.

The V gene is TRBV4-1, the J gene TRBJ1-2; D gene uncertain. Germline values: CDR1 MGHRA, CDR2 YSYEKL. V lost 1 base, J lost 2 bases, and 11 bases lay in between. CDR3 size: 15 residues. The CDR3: CASSQVPGSNYGYTF. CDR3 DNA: TGCGCCAGCAGCCAAGTCCCGGGCTCCAACTATGGCTACACCTTC.

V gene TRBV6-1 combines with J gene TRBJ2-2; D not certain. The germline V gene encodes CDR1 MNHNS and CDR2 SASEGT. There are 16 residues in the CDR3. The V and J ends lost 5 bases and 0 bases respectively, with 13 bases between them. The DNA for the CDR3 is TGTGCCAGCAGTCGCACAGATCGTGCGAACACCGGGGAGCTGTTTTTT. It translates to CASSRTDRANTGELFF.

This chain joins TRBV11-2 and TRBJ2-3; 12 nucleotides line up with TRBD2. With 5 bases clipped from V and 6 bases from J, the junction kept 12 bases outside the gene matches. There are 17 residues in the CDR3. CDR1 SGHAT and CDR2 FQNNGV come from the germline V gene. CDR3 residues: CASSLGTSGPLFDTQYF. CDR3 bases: TGTGCCAGCAGCCTCGGGACTAGCGGGCCCCTTTTTGATACGCAGTATTTT.

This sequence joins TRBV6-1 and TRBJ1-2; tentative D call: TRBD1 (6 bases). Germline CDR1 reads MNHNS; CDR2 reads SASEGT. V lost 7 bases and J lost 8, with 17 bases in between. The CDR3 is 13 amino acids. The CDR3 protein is CASTQGGEDGYTF. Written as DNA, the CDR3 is TGTGCCAGCACCCAAGGGGGGGAGGACGGCTACACCTTC.

CDR3 amino acids: CASSQDSGAVEQFF. The CDR3 nucleotides are TGTGCCAGCAGCCAAGATAGCGGGGCGGTTGAGCAGTTCTTC. The genes are TRBV3-1 and TRBJ2-1, with TRBD2 matching over 8 bases. The V segment lost 0 bases and the J segment 9 bases; nucleotides outside the gene matches: 4. Germline CDR1 is LGHDT and CDR2 is YNNKEL (reference sequence). The CDR3 spans 14 residues.

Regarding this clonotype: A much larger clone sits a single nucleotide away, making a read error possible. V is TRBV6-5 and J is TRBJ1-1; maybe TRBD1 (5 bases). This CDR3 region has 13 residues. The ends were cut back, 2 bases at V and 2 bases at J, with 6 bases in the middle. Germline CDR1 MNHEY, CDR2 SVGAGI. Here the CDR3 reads CASSYRDNTEAFF. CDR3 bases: TGTGCCAGCAGTTACAGGGACAACACTGAAGCTTTCTTT.

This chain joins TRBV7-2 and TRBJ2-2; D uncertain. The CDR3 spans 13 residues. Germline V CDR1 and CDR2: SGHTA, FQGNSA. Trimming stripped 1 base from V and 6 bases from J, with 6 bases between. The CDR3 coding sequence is TGTGCCAGCAGCTTAGTGGGCCCCGGGGAGCTGTTTTTT. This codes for CASSLVGPGELFF.

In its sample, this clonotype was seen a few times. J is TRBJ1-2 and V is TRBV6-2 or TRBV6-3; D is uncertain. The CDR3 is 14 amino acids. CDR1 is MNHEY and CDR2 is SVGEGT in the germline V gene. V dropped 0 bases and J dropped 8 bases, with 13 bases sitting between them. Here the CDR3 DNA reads TGTGCCAGCAGTTACTCGAGAGGATTCGGGGGCTACACCTTC. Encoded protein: CASSYSRGFGGYTF.

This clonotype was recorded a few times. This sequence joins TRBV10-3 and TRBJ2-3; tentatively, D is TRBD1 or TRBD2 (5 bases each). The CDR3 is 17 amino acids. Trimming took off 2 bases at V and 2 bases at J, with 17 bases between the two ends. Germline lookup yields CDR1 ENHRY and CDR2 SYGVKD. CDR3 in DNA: TGTGCCATCAGTGAGCCGGGGCAGGGAACACTCACAGATACGCAGTATTTT. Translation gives CAISEPGQGTLTDTQYF.

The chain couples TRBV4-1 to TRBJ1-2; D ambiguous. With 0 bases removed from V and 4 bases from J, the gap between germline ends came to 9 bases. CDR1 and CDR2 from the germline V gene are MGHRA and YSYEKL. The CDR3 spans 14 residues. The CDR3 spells CASSQENRLYGYTF. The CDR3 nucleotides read TGCGCCAGCAGCCAAGAGAACAGACTCTATGGCTACACCTTC.

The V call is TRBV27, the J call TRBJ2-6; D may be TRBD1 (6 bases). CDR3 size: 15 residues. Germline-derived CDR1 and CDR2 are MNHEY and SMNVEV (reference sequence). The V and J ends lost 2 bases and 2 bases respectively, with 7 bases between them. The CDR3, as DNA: TGTGCCAGCAGTTTAGCAGGGGCTGGGGCCAACGTCCTGACTTTC. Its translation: CASSLAGAGANVLTF.

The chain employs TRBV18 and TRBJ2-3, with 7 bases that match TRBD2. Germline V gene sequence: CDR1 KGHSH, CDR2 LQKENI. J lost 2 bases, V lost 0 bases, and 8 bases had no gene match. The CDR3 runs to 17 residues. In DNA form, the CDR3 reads TGTGCCAGCTCACCACCCAGACTAGCACCTCCCACAGATACGCAGTATTTT. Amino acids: CASSPPRLAPPTDTQYF.

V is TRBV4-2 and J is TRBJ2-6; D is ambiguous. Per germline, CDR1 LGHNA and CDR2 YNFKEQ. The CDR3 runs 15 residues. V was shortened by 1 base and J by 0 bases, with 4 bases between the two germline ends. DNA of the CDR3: TGTGCCAGCAGCCAAGTACTCTCTGGGGCCAACGTCCTGACTTTC. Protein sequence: CASSQVLSGANVLTF.

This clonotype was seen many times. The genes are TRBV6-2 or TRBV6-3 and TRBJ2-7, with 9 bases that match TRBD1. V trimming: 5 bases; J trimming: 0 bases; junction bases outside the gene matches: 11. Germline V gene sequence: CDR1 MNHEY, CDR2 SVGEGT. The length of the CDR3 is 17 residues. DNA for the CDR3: TGTGCCAGCAGTCTACCGGGACAGGGAATGAGCTCCTACGAGCAGTACTTC. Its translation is CASSLPGQGMSSYEQYF.

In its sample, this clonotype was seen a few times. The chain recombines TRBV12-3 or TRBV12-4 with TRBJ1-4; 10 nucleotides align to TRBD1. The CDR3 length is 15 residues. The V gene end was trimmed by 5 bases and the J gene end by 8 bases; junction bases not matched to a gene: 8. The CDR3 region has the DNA TGTGCCAGCAGTAGGGGACAGGGGACGGAAGAAAAACTGTTTTTT. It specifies CASSRGQGTEEKLFF.

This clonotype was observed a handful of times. The DNA for the CDR3 is TGTGCCAGCAGTCCGGGCCACTCCTACGAGCAGTACTTC. Translating gives CASSPGHSYEQYF. The V and J genes are TRBV9 and TRBJ2-7; no reliable D call. V lost 5 bases, J lost 0 bases, and 9 bases lay in between. Germline V gives CDR1 SGDLS, CDR2 YYNGEE. The CDR3 sequence is 13 residues long.